The T cell receptor (beta chain) under discussion was sequenced for a study of metastatic and nonmetastatic thyroid tumors (dated by TCRdb to 2018 to 2021). For the wider study: Repertoires were compared across peripheral blood and tumor or nodule tissue samples from malignant and benign thyroid patients.

Worth noting for this clone: Its antigen is unknown. No base qualities exist here, and no much larger clone lies one base off it.

Before undergoing thyroid surgery, none of the patients had been given any kind of treatment. Using T-cell receptor beta sequencing, the researchers looked back retrospectively at clinical samples from patients, gathered between the early 2010s and the late 2010s. Libraries came from PCR. Sequencing used an Illumina HiSeq 4000. High-throughput sequencing was used to profile the TCR beta-chain CDR3 region of every patient. Processing in the source paper ran as follows. A classifier to discriminate distant-metastatic papillary thyroid cancer patients was built from CDR3 differences across clinicopathological groups. Repertoire diversity was assessed with the Shannon index, and tumor-blood repertoire similarity with the Morisita-Horn index. TCRdb trimmed the raw reads at Q25, called clones with MiXCR and kept productive beta chains. TCRdb's processing, not the study's, gives the V and J calls here. The sample table records about 7,300 clones; 15% to 20% of these occur just once. The ten largest clones capture roughly 9.6% of the sample.

General conclusions and limits of the study: In both blood and tumor samples, TCR beta diversity was reported to be significantly higher in malignant tumors than in benign nodules.

Sequencing used adjacent normal tissue. The clonotype comes from a female donor with papillary thyroid cancer or a benign thyroid nodule (not recorded which). Some clones in this sample may be carry-over from other donors' samples.

The bases are TGTGCCAGCTCACCAGTCTCCGTTAGGGAGCAGTACTTC. Its translation is CASSPVSVREQYF. The sequence is built from TRBV18 and TRBJ2-7; there is no confident call for the D gene. The germline ends are 12 bases apart after V is trimmed by 2 bases and J by 7 bases. The germline V gene gives CDR1 as KGHSH and CDR2 as LQKENI. Including cysteine and phenylalanine, the CDR3 has 13 amino acids. Kept here is only the CDR3 DNA, which spans 39 bases and is read in frame from base 1.